The 32 T cell receptor beta chains presented below share a single source sample, sequenced in a study of shared clonotypes between healthy human individuals (dated by TCRdb to 2018 to 2021). Libraries were built with the immunoSEQ multiplex PCR assay. TCRdb provides this immuneACCESS table in a form limited to in-frame rearrangements. Some clones are lacking; in checked studies, under half of them reflect an unresolved V gene, and why the rest are absent is not known. In this sample the table shows hundreds of thousands of clones, roughly four fifths of which occur a single time. 12% of the sample goes to the ten largest clones. Sequences were obtained from PBMCs. The receptors here all came from a woman in her thirties or forties in good health. Some clones in this sample may be carry-over from other donors' samples.

The chain carries TRBV6-1 and TRBJ2-5; D call uncertain. In germline, CDR1 is MNHNS, CDR2 SASEGT. The CDR3 extends over 12 amino acids. V was clipped by 7 bases and J by 5 bases, with 11 bases between them. The CDR3 region has the DNA TGTGCCAGCACCCCGGCGGAGGAGACCCAGTACTTC. Its translation: CASTPAEETQYF.

The chain combines TRBV11-2 with TRBJ2-1; the D is unclear. V was clipped by 2 bases and J by 4 bases, with 6 bases between them. The CDR3 loop spans 13 amino acids. Germline CDR1 SGHAT, CDR2 FQNNGV. CDR3 sequence reads: CASSLQAYNEQFF. The CDR3 DNA sequence: TGTGCCAGCAGCTTACAGGCTTACAATGAGCAGTTCTTC.

In its sample, this clone was seen a few times. The chain couples TRBV7-8 to TRBJ1-5; D remains ambiguous. There are 13 residues in the CDR3. Trimming left V 2 bases short and J 4 bases short, with 6 bases between. CDR1 is SGHVS, CDR2 FQNEAQ, per germline. CDR3 sequence (DNA): TGTGCCAGCAGCTTACAGGAGAATCAGCCCCAGCATTTT. Encoded protein: CASSLQENQPQHF. Drawing the rest from reference TRBV7-8 and TRBJ1-5, the complete variable domain is GAGVSQSPRYKVAKRGQDVALRCDPISGHVSLFWYQQALGQGPEFLTYFQNEAQLDKSGLPSDRFFAERPEGSVSTLKIQRTQQEDSAVYLCASSLQENQPQHFGDGTRLSIL.

Worth noting for this clone: The identical CDR3 is also encoded by other nucleotide sequences in the sample. The V call is TRBV28, the J call TRBJ1-1; weak D call: TRBD1 (5 bases). V was cut by 3 bases and J by 7 bases, with 9 bases left in between. Germline values: CDR1 MDHEN, CDR2 SYDVKM. This CDR3 is built from 12 residues. CDR3 in amino acids: CASSFRVGEAFF. CDR3 DNA sequence: TGTGCCAGCAGTTTCAGGGTAGGTGAAGCTTTCTTT.

The rearrangement links TRBV29-1 to TRBJ1-5; D is undetermined. Trimming took off 4 bases at V and 5 bases at J, with 9 bases between the two ends. The CDR3 contains 12 residues. The germline V gene has CDR1 SQVTM and CDR2 ANQGSEA. CDR3 region: CSVAHLDQPQHF. DNA for the CDR3: TGCAGCGTTGCACATCTCGATCAGCCCCAGCATTTT.

This clone came up once. The genes are TRBV6-1 and TRBJ1-2; D is unresolved. The ends were cut back, 3 bases at V and 1 base at J, with 12 bases in the middle. The CDR3 covers 15 residues. The germline V gene has CDR1 MNHNS and CDR2 SASEGT. CDR3 nucleotides: TGTGCCAGCAGTGATGAGGGTACCCTTAACTATGGCTACACCTTC. This sequence encodes CASSDEGTLNYGYTF.

The chain joins TRBV28 to TRBJ2-2, with 7 bases aligning to TRBD2. Per germline, CDR1 MDHEN and CDR2 SYDVKM. The CDR3 length is 16 residues. J lost 2 bases, V lost 8 bases, and 11 bases had no gene match. Written as DNA, the CDR3 is TGTGCCAGCCTGACTCCTAGCGGTGCAAACACCGGGGAGCTGTTTTTT. Translating it yields CASLTPSGANTGELFF.

The J gene is TRBJ2-3, the V gene TRBV28; D is unclear. The CDR3 extends over 12 amino acids. V was cut by 6 bases and J by 6 bases, with 10 bases left in between. CDR1 MDHEN and CDR2 SYDVKM come from the germline V gene. The CDR3 loop is CASSQPRDTQYF. The CDR3 nucleotides are TGTGCCAGCAGCCAGCCGAGGGATACGCAGTATTTT.

This rearrangement joins TRBV29-1 to TRBJ2-1; 10 nucleotides agree with TRBD2. V shed 2 bases and J 10 bases; nucleotides not matched to a gene: 5. CDR3 length: 13 amino acids. Germline-derived CDR1 and CDR2 are SQVTM and ANQGSEA. CDR3 sequence: CSVERLAGVEQFF. The DNA of the CDR3 is TGCAGCGTTGAAAGGCTAGCGGGAGTGGAGCAGTTCTTC.

The table lists this clone with many counts. The CDR3 DNA is TGTGCCAGCAGCCCCTTGGGACCTCGGCAGTACTTC. This gives the protein CASSPLGPRQYF. The chain combines TRBV2 with TRBJ2-5, with D perhaps given as TRBD1 or TRBD2 (5 bases each). V lost 6 bases and J 11 bases, leaving 16 bases between the germline ends. The CDR3 extends over 12 amino acids. Germline CDR1 SNHLY, CDR2 FYNNEI. Based on the CDR3 plus reference TRBV2 and TRBJ2-5, the full variable domain is EPEVTQTPSHQVTQMGQEVILRCVPISNHLYFYWYRQILGQKVEFLVSFYNNEISEKSEIFDDQFSVERPDGSNFTLKIRSTKLEDSAMYFCASSPLGPRQYFGPGTRLLVL.

This chain links TRBV30 with TRBJ1-2; no clear D gene. The CDR3 runs to 11 residues. Germline V gene sequence: CDR1 GTSNPN, CDR2 SVGIG (reference sequence). With 4 bases removed from V and 4 bases from J, the gap between germline ends came to 7 bases. The CDR3 coding sequence is TGTGCCTGGACCAGCGTCTATGGCTACACCTTC. Translation: CAWTSVYGYTF.

The sample holds one count of this clone. The rearrangement uses TRBV7-2 and TRBJ1-1; TRBD1 might be the D (6 bases). This CDR3 contains 15 residues. The germline V gene encodes CDR1 SGHTA and CDR2 FQGNSA. With 5 bases removed from V and 7 bases from J, the gap between germline ends came to 20 bases. This chain's CDR3 is CASSPQRTATNEAFF. DNA of the CDR3: TGTGCCAGCAGCCCCCAGAGGACAGCTACCAATGAAGCTTTCTTT.

The V gene is TRBV7-8, the J gene TRBJ2-3; TRBD2 matches 10 bases. Germline lookup yields CDR1 SGHVS and CDR2 FQNEAQ. This CDR3 has 18 amino acids. Losses at the gene ends were 4 bases for V and 2 bases for J; bases not matched to a gene: 12. CDR3 nucleotides: TGTGCCAGCAGCTCTAGGGGGCCTACTAGCGGGAACACAGATACGCAGTATTTT. Translation: CASSSRGPTSGNTDTQYF.

The chain couples TRBV27 to TRBJ2-1; D gene ambiguous. CDR1 and CDR2 from the germline V gene are MNHEY and SMNVEV (reference sequence). The V end was cut by 0 bases, the J end by 4 bases, with 4 bases between. The CDR3 is made up of 13 amino acids. CDR3 DNA: TGTGCCAGCAGTTTATCCCTATACAATGAGCAGTTCTTC. It translates to CASSLSLYNEQFF.

This chain connects TRBV29-1 to TRBJ2-3, with 11 bases matching TRBD2. Germline-derived CDR1 and CDR2 are SQVTM and ANQGSEA. Trimming took 7 bases from V and 4 from J; bases not matched to a gene: 22. The CDR3 is made up of 19 amino acids. The CDR3 bases are TGCAGCGCCATTTCAGGGCTAGCGGGAGGCGGCCTAAGCGCAGATACGCAGTATTTT. It specifies CSAISGLAGGGLSADTQYF.

Concerning this clone: The sample contains more than one DNA sequence encoding this CDR3. This chain connects TRBV10-1 to TRBJ2-2, with a tentative D call TRBD1 (6 bases). The CDR3 sequence is 14 residues long. The germline V gene encodes CDR1 WNHNN and CDR2 SYGVQD (reference sequence). V shed 6 bases and J shed 0 bases, with 8 bases lying between them. The CDR3 here is CASRDSSNTGELFF. CDR3 DNA sequence: TGCGCCAGCAGGGACAGCTCGAACACCGGGGAGCTGTTTTTT.

The J gene is TRBJ2-5, the V gene TRBV10-2; unclear D gene. The CDR3 has 13 amino acids. V shed 8 bases and J shed 1 base, with 11 bases lying between them. Germline CDR1 and CDR2: WSHSY and SAAADI. The DNA for the CDR3 is TGCGCCAGCGCCGCCGGGCTCCAAGAGACCCAGTACTTC. Amino acid sequence: CASAAGLQETQYF.

About this clone: The junction and the germline gene differ at one end; a read error may be behind it. Here the CDR3 DNA reads TGTGCCGGCAGTTTATGGCCGGGACAGGGAACCACCGGGGAGCTGTTTTTT. Its protein product is CAGSLWPGQGTTGELFF. The chain has TRBV28 and TRBJ2-2; 9 nucleotides agree with TRBD1. The CDR3 sequence is 17 residues long. Germline V gene lookup returns CDR1 MDHEN and CDR2 SYDVKM. The full variable domain, its missing parts supplied by reference TRBV28 and TRBJ2-2, is DVKVTQSSRYLVKRTGEKVFLECVQDMDHENMFWYRQDPGLGLRLIYFSYDVKMKEKGDIPEGYSVSREKKERFSLILESASTNQTSMYLCAGSLWPGQGTTGELFFGEGSRLTVL.

This clone occurred once. The rearrangement uses TRBV11-2 and TRBJ2-3; TRBD2 might be the D (6 bases). This CDR3 is built from 13 residues. Trimming shortened V by 2 bases and J by 6 bases, and 9 bases separated the two germline ends. Per the germline V gene, CDR1 is SGHAT and CDR2 is FQNNGV. The CDR3 loop is CASSLFRGDTQYF. The CDR3 coding sequence is TGTGCCAGCAGCTTATTTCGGGGGGATACGCAGTATTTT.

V is TRBV5-5 and J is TRBJ2-7; 12 bases fit TRBD2. From germline, CDR1 is SGHKS and CDR2 YYEKEE (reference sequence). Trimming cost V 2 bases and J 4 bases; bases outside gene matches: 4. The CDR3 length is 15 residues. CDR3 in amino acids: CASSLGLAGLYEQYF. CDR3 nucleotides: TGTGCCAGCAGCTTAGGACTAGCGGGGTTGTACGAGCAGTACTTC.

The chain uses TRBV28 and TRBJ1-5, with TRBD1 matching over 9 bases. This CDR3 contains 15 residues. The V segment lost 6 bases and the J segment 5 bases; nucleotides outside the gene matches: 8. Germline V lookup: CDR1 MDHEN, CDR2 SYDVKM. The CDR3 spells CASSPDRGLDQPQHF. CDR3 coding DNA: TGTGCCAGCAGCCCGGACAGGGGTTTGGATCAGCCCCAGCATTTT.

The rearrangement uses TRBV6-4 and TRBJ2-3; D remains unclear. Germline V gene sequence: CDR1 MRHNA, CDR2 SNTAGT. Deletions cut 3 bases from V and 2 bases from J, with 6 bases between. CDR3 length: 13 amino acids. This chain's CDR3 is CASSEDDTDTQYF. The CDR3, as DNA: TGTGCCAGCAGTGAAGACGACACAGATACGCAGTATTTT.

This clone was observed a handful of times. One end of the junction varies from germline; a read error may be responsible. This specimen includes other DNA sequences encoding the same CDR3. This chain links TRBV7-9 with TRBJ2-3; TRBD2 might be the D (5 bases). Germline CDR1 is SEHNR and CDR2 is FQNEAQ (reference sequence). This CDR3 is 14 amino acids long. The CDR3, as DNA: TGTGCCAGCAGCCTAGCAGCAGACACAGATACGCAGTATTTT. Its protein is CASSLAADTDTQYF.

In the case of this clone: Other nucleotide sequences from this sample produce the same CDR3. The chain links TRBV15 to TRBJ1-5; weak D call: TRBD1 (6 bases). This CDR3 comprises 14 residues. Looked up from germline, CDR1 is LNHNV and CDR2 is YYDKDF (reference sequence). V was cut by 1 base and J by 5 bases, with 9 bases left in between. CDR3 sequence (DNA): TGTGCCACCAGCAGAGCGGGGGGCGATCAGCCCCAGCATTTT. Amino acids: CATSRAGGDQPQHF.

The V call is TRBV25-1, the J call TRBJ2-5; 11 bases agree with TRBD1. Germline V gene sequence: CDR1 MGHDK, CDR2 SYGVNS. The CDR3 spans 14 residues. The J segment lost 2 bases and the V segment lost 10 bases, leaving 6 bases of the junction unmatched. The CDR3 here is CATTGQGEQETQYF. CDR3 nucleotides: TGTGCCACTACGGGACAGGGGGAACAAGAGACCCAGTACTTC.

On this clone: This could be a read error, since a much larger clone is one nucleotide away. V is TRBV7-3 and J is TRBJ1-1, with D tentatively TRBD1 (6 bases). This CDR3 has 13 residues. Germline V gene lookup returns CDR1 SGHTA and CDR2 FQGTGA. The CDR3 is CASSRGQSTEAFF. The CDR3 DNA reads as TGCGCCAGCAGCCGAGGACAGAGCACTGAAGCTTTCTTT.

The V and J genes are TRBV29-1 and TRBJ2-3; maybe TRBD2 (5 bases). The CDR3 contains 16 residues. The V end was cut by 1 base, the J end by 1 base, with 15 bases between. CDR1 and CDR2 from the germline V gene are SQVTM and ANQGSEA. The CDR3 nucleotides are TGCAGCGTTGAAGCCCTAGGGTTGGAGGGCACAGATACGCAGTATTTT. Translation gives CSVEALGLEGTDTQYF.

This clone was observed a single time. The V gene is TRBV10-3, the J gene TRBJ2-2, with 10 bases that match TRBD2. The CDR3 contains 16 residues. Germline V gene data show CDR1 as ENHRY and CDR2 as SYGVKD. Germline trimming cut 4 bases from V and 7 bases from J; bases unmatched to any gene: 9. CDR3 in DNA: TGTGCCATCAGTGTGGAGCCTAGCGGGAGCATCGGGGAGCTGTTTTTT. Translating gives CAISVEPSGSIGELFF.

The chain is built from TRBV15 and TRBJ2-2; a weak D match, TRBD1 (5 bases). V lost 0 bases, J lost 6 bases, and 14 bases lay in between. Germline V gene lookup returns CDR1 LNHNV and CDR2 YYDKDF (reference sequence). This CDR3 comprises 16 residues. CDR3 coding DNA: TGTGCCACCAGCAGAGATCGGTTCAGGGTCCCCGGGGAGCTGTTTTTT. Translation: CATSRDRFRVPGELFF. The variable domain in full, completed from reference TRBV15 and TRBJ2-2, reads DAMVIQNPRYQVTQFGKPVTLSCSQTLNHNVMYWYQQKSSQAPKLLFHYYDKDFNNEADTPDNFQSRRPNTSFCFLDIRSPGLGDTAMYLCATSRDRFRVPGELFFGEGSRLTVL.

The rearrangement uses TRBV9 and TRBJ1-2, with D tentatively TRBD1 (6 bases). The CDR3 totals 13 residues. The germline V gene encodes CDR1 SGDLS and CDR2 YYNGEE. The germline V and J ends were trimmed by 4 bases and 7 bases, with 14 bases remaining between them. The CDR3 region has the DNA TGTGCCAGCAGCCCTCGGGGGGCAGGTGGCTACACCTTC. This gives the protein CASSPRGAGGYTF.

This clone showed up just a few times. This sequence joins TRBV4-2 and TRBJ2-7; no clear D gene. The CDR3 sequence is 14 residues long. V lost 1 base to trimming and J lost 5 bases, with 12 bases between them. The V gene's germline CDR1 is LGHNA and CDR2 YNFKEQ. This CDR3 reads CASSQVRTPNEQYF. Here the CDR3 DNA reads TGTGCCAGCAGCCAAGTTAGGACCCCCAACGAGCAGTACTTC.

This clone was counted a few times. The chain employs TRBV9 and TRBJ2-7; D is possibly TRBD1 (6 bases). V was pared by 0 bases and J by 6 bases, with 10 bases between. CDR1 is SGDLS and CDR2 is YYNGEE in the germline V gene. This CDR3 has 13 residues. CDR3 loop: CASSVEDSFEQYF. Written as DNA, the CDR3 is TGTGCCAGCAGCGTAGAGGACAGTTTCGAGCAGTACTTC.